These 29 T cell receptor beta chains share one sample of origin, sequenced in a study of blood T cell repertoires in COVID-19. TCRdb's table, derived via immunoSEQ multiplex PCR, lists solely in-frame clones and lacks some. In the table there are 120,000 to 150,000 clones, approximately 84% of which are singletons. Sequenced material: PBMCs or T cells enriched from blood (not recorded which). The receptors originated from a woman aged 18 to 35 who had been exposed to COVID-19.

This rearrangement joins TRBV30 to TRBJ1-2; TRBD1 agrees at 7 bases. The CDR3 consists of 13 residues. Germline assignment: CDR1 GTSNPN and CDR2 SVGIG (reference sequence). Losses at the gene ends were 4 bases for V and 8 bases for J; bases not matched to a gene: 10. In DNA, the CDR3 is TGTGCCTGGACCAATACAGGGGTAGTGGGCTACACCTTC. This codes for CAWTNTGVVGYTF.

The V call is TRBV24-1, the J call TRBJ1-5; D is undetermined. V lost 7 bases to trimming and J lost 1 base, with 13 bases between them. Germline CDR1 and CDR2: KGHDR and SFDVKD. The CDR3 runs 15 residues. The chain's CDR3 is CATRGQASSNQPQHF. The CDR3 DNA follows: TGTGCCACCAGGGGCCAGGCTTCGAGCAATCAGCCCCAGCATTTT.

The chain links TRBV27 to TRBJ1-2; TRBD1 is a possible D gene (5 bases). Germline values: CDR1 MNHEY, CDR2 SMNVEV (reference sequence). The CDR3 loop spans 14 amino acids. V dropped 6 bases and J dropped 0 bases, with 11 bases sitting between them. The CDR3 here is CASSRQGSNYGYTF. The CDR3 DNA sequence: TGTGCCAGCAGCCGCCAGGGCTCTAACTATGGCTACACCTTC.

J is TRBJ2-7 and V is TRBV19; D unresolved. The CDR3 is 14 amino acids. Between the trimmed V and J ends, which lost 3 bases and 5 bases, there was a span of 14 bases. The germline V gene encodes CDR1 LNHDA and CDR2 SQIVND (reference sequence). CDR3: CASSMAPSVDEQYF. The CDR3 region has the DNA TGTGCCAGTAGTATGGCACCTTCCGTTGACGAGCAGTACTTC.

CDR3 in amino acids: CASKRGDYGYTF. The CDR3 DNA follows: TGTGCCAGCAAGCGGGGAGACTATGGCTACACCTTC. V is TRBV12-3 or TRBV12-4 and J is TRBJ1-2; D gene uncertain. CDR3 length equals 12 residues. V lost 7 bases and J 3 bases, leaving 9 bases between the germline ends.

V is TRBV24-1 and J is TRBJ1-2; D may be TRBD1 (6 bases). V was shortened by 4 bases and J by 5 bases, with 16 bases between the two germline ends. CDR1 and CDR2 (germline): KGHDR, SFDVKD. The CDR3 length is 15 residues. The CDR3 region is CATSESVGARYGYTF. Written as DNA, the CDR3 is TGTGCCACCAGTGAATCAGTGGGGGCACGGTATGGCTACACCTTC.

V usage is TRBV28 and J usage is TRBJ1-2, with D possibly TRBD1 on 5 matching bases. Looked up from germline, CDR1 is MDHEN and CDR2 is SYDVKM. With 6 bases removed from V and 1 base from J, the gap between germline ends came to 24 bases. This CDR3 is 18 amino acids long. The CDR3 is CASRVGGAGHKGNYGYTF. CDR3 nucleotides: TGTGCCAGCAGGGTCGGTGGGGCAGGCCATAAAGGTAACTATGGCTACACCTTC.

The gene calls are TRBV2 and TRBJ1-5, with 11 positions matching TRBD1. Germline V gene data show CDR1 as SNHLY and CDR2 as FYNNEI. The CDR3 covers 17 residues. Trimming at V came to 7 bases and at J to 9 bases, leaving 17 bases not matched to a gene. The CDR3 sequence is CASKGTGGIKSNRPQHF. The CDR3 bases are TGTGCCAGCAAGGGGACAGGGGGAATCAAGAGCAACCGGCCCCAGCATTTT.

The chain joins TRBV3-1 (or the pseudogene TRBV3-2) to TRBJ1-2; D is possibly TRBD1 (5 bases). V lost 4 bases, J lost 7 bases, and 19 bases lay in between. The CDR3 spans 15 residues. Per germline, CDR1 LGHDT and CDR2 YNNKEL (reference sequence). In nucleotides, the CDR3 is TGTGCCAGCAGCCCATCGGAGGGCGACCAGGGTGGCTACACCTTC. Protein: CASSPSEGDQGGYTF.

The rearrangement joins TRBV6-2 or TRBV6-3 to TRBJ2-7; D is possibly TRBD1 (6 bases). This CDR3 has 19 residues. Per germline, CDR1 MNHEY and CDR2 SVGEGT. V lost 2 bases, J lost 7 bases, and 30 bases lay in between. CDR3 sequence: CASSYAFVAGAQKWGEQYF. The CDR3 DNA sequence: TGTGCCAGCAGTTACGCGTTTGTTGCAGGGGCCCAAAAATGGGGGGAGCAGTACTTC.

V usage is TRBV29-1 and J usage is TRBJ2-7; the match to TRBD2 covers 10 bases. V was pared by 1 base and J by 3 bases, with 6 bases of the junction left unmatched. The germline V gene encodes CDR1 SQVTM and CDR2 ANQGSEA. There are 15 residues in the CDR3. CDR3 nucleotides: TGCAGCGTTGAAGGGGGGGCTAGCGGGAGCTACGAGCAGTACTTC. Protein product: CSVEGGASGSYEQYF.

The chain is built from TRBV6-4 and TRBJ2-2, with D tentatively TRBD2 (5 bases). This CDR3 spans 16 amino acids. The V end lost 4 bases, the J end lost 2 bases, and 14 bases lay between the germline ends. CDR1 and CDR2 from the germline V gene are MRHNA and SNTAGT. The CDR3 nucleotides read TGTGCCAGCAGTGCTTCACCGGGGATAAACACCGGGGAGCTGTTTTTT. Residues: CASSASPGINTGELFF.

The chain employs TRBV27 and TRBJ1-3; TRBD1 is a possible D gene (5 bases). Per germline, CDR1 MNHEY and CDR2 SMNVEV (reference sequence). Trimming cost V 8 bases and J 4 bases, with 18 bases left between them. This CDR3 spans 15 amino acids. DNA of the CDR3: TGTGCCAGCCGGGGGGTCAGGGAGACGGGAAACACCATATATTTT. Amino acid sequence: CASRGVRETGNTIYF.

This clone has only one observation. The V and J genes are TRBV7-9 and TRBJ2-1; TRBD2 agrees at 11 bases. CDR1 is SEHNR and CDR2 is FQNEAQ in the germline V gene (reference sequence). The CDR3 has 18 residues. V dropped 5 bases and J dropped 7; count of bases not matched to a gene: 16. The CDR3 region has the DNA TGTGCCAGCAGCCAGACTAGCGGGATTCAGAGGACAACAAATGAGCAGTTCTTC. It encodes CASSQTSGIQRTTNEQFF. Supplemented by reference TRBV7-9 and TRBJ2-1, the full variable domain reads DTGVSQNPRHKITKRGQNVTFRCDPISEHNRLYWYRQTLGQGPEFLTYFQNEAQLEKSRLLSDRFSAERPKGSFSTLEIQRTEQGDSAMYLCASSQTSGIQRTTNEQFFGPGTRLTVL.

V usage is TRBV29-1 and J usage is TRBJ1-2; 8 bases are a match to TRBD1. CDR3 length: 13 residues. With 4 bases clipped from V and 1 base from J, the junction kept 2 bases outside the gene matches. Looked up from germline, CDR1 is SQVTM and CDR2 is ANQGSEA. CDR3 bases: TGCAGCGTTGCGGGACAGGTTAACTATGGCTACACCTTC. Amino acids: CSVAGQVNYGYTF.

The CDR3 coding sequence is TGTGCCTGGAACCAAAGGACAGGGCTATACAATGAGCAGTTCTTC. Its protein is CAWNQRTGLYNEQFF. V gene TRBV30 combines with J gene TRBJ2-1, with TRBD1 matching over 8 bases. Unmatched junction bases numbered 9, after V lost 4 bases and J lost 4 bases. Germline-derived CDR1 and CDR2 are GTSNPN and SVGIG (reference sequence). The CDR3 contains 15 residues.

The CDR3 sequence: CASSQSGTVYGYTF. DNA for the CDR3: TGTGCCAGCAGCCAGAGTGGGACTGTCTATGGCTACACCTTC. The rearrangement joins TRBV6-5 to TRBJ1-2, with D possibly being TRBD1 (5 bases). Germline V lookup: CDR1 MNHEY, CDR2 SVGAGI. With 6 bases removed from V and 4 bases from J, the gap between germline ends came to 15 bases. CDR3 length equals 14 residues.

The sample holds one count of this clone. The V gene is TRBV5-5, the J gene TRBJ1-3; D is ambiguous. In germline, CDR1 is SGHKS, CDR2 YYEKEE (reference sequence). Trimming shortened V by 0 bases and J by 7 bases, and 8 bases separated the two germline ends. There are 13 residues in the CDR3. The CDR3 region is CASSLASRNTIYF. The CDR3 DNA reads as TGTGCCAGCAGCTTGGCCTCGCGGAACACCATATATTTT.

The chain employs TRBV2 and TRBJ2-2; 8 nucleotides align to TRBD1. The CDR3 runs to 18 residues. Trimming took 11 bases from V and 6 from J; bases not matched to a gene: 23. Germline-derived CDR1 and CDR2 are SNHLY and FYNNEI. The CDR3 here is CASTAPPGGKSSAGELFF. For the CDR3, the DNA is TGTGCCTCTACGGCACCCCCAGGGGGCAAGAGTAGCGCCGGGGAGCTGTTTTTT.

The gene calls are TRBV27 and TRBJ2-4, with 10 bases aligning to TRBD2. In germline, CDR1 is MNHEY, CDR2 SMNVEV (reference sequence). J gave up 2 bases and V 5 bases, and 9 bases lay outside the gene matches. The CDR3 consists of 17 residues. CDR3 DNA: TGTGCCAGCAGTAGGACGCCGGGACTAGCGTCCAAAAACATTCAGTACTTC. Protein product: CASSRTPGLASKNIQYF.

The V call is TRBV2, the J call TRBJ2-2; 8 nucleotides align to TRBD2. There are 17 residues in the CDR3. The junction had 7 bases not matched to a gene; V was cut back by 4 bases and J by 0 bases. From germline, CDR1 is SNHLY and CDR2 FYNNEI. CDR3: CASSGSTSAPNTGELFF. CDR3 coding DNA: TGTGCCAGCAGTGGGTCGACTAGCGCACCGAACACCGGGGAGCTGTTTTTT.

This chain joins TRBV6-5 and TRBJ1-1; maybe TRBD1 (6 bases). Trimming took 6 bases from V and 4 from J, leaving 9 bases between them. Germline V gene data show CDR1 as MNHEY and CDR2 as SVGAGI. The length of the CDR3 is 12 residues. CDR3 nucleotide sequence: TGTGCCAGCAGACAGGGAGTCACTGAAGCTTTCTTT. Residues: CASRQGVTEAFF.

V and J are TRBV7-3 and TRBJ1-6, with D tentatively TRBD1 (6 bases). The V gene's germline CDR1 is SGHTA and CDR2 FQGTGA. The CDR3 loop spans 15 amino acids. V shed 5 bases and J shed 6 bases, with 14 bases lying between them. The DNA of the CDR3 is TGTGCCAGCAGCCTCGGGACAAACCCTAATTCACCCCTCCACTTT. It encodes CASSLGTNPNSPLHF.

This clone was seen once. V is TRBV19 and J is TRBJ1-6; 12 bases line up with TRBD1. This CDR3 spans 16 amino acids. Germline CDR1 LNHDA, CDR2 SQIVND (reference sequence). The V gene end was trimmed by 5 bases and the J gene end by 7 bases; junction bases not matched to a gene: 6. CDR3 in amino acids: CASSPRDRGRNSPLHF. The CDR3 DNA is TGTGCCAGTAGTCCCCGGGACAGGGGGCGAAATTCACCCCTCCACTTT.

The V and J genes are TRBV21-1 and TRBJ2-2; the DNA was not compared with TRBD1, the D call given in the table. TRBV21-1 is a listed pseudogene. This CDR3 region has 16 residues. The CDR3: CASSRRTGEDTGELFF. For the CDR3, the DNA is TGTGCCAGCAGCAGACGGACAGGGGAGGACACCGGGGAGCTGTTTTTT.

This CDR3 is CASSLALGNEQYF. Here the CDR3 DNA reads TGTGCCAGCAGCTTAGCGCTCGGGAACGAGCAGTACTTC. The chain links TRBV7-9 to TRBJ2-7; D may be TRBD2 (5 bases). The V and J ends lost 0 bases and 5 bases respectively, with 8 bases between them. Germline CDR1 SEHNR, CDR2 FQNEAQ (reference sequence). The CDR3 runs to 13 residues.

This clone was recorded once. The chain uses TRBV29-1 and TRBJ1-4; TRBD1 matches at 9 bases. Per the germline V gene, CDR1 is SQVTM and CDR2 is ANQGSEA. The CDR3 spans 16 residues. With 7 bases clipped from V and 4 bases from J, the junction kept 13 bases outside the gene matches. The CDR3 region is CSATLRRDRVNEKLFF. The CDR3 coding sequence is TGCAGCGCTACCCTACGCCGGGACAGGGTTAATGAAAAACTGTTTTTT. The complete variable domain, with remaining parts taken from reference TRBV29-1 and TRBJ1-4, reads SAVISQKPSRDICQRGTSLTIQCQVDSQVTMMFWYRQQPGQSLTLIATANQGSEATYESGFVIDKFPISRPNLTFSTLTVSNMSPEDSSIYLCSATLRRDRVNEKLFFGSGTQLSVL.

V and J are TRBV19 and TRBJ1-4; 7 bases are a match to TRBD1. The V gene's germline CDR1 is LNHDA and CDR2 SQIVND (reference sequence). The J segment lost 10 bases and the V segment lost 8 bases, leaving 10 bases of the junction unmatched. CDR3 length: 13 residues. CDR3 sequence (DNA): TGTGCCAGTGATGACAGGGCGCATGGAAAACTGTTTTTT. It codes for CASDDRAHGKLFF.

This clone was counted a few times. This chain links TRBV5-1 with TRBJ1-2; D is perhaps TRBD1 (5 bases). This CDR3 spans 13 amino acids. V was trimmed by 4 bases and J by 3 bases, leaving 10 bases between them. Germline loops: CDR1 SGHRS, CDR2 YFSETQ. In DNA, the CDR3 is TGCGCCAGCAGCACCGGACAAGACTATGGCTACACCTTC. Translating it yields CASSTGQDYGYTF. The variable domain in full, completed from reference TRBV5-1 and TRBJ1-2, reads KAGVTQTPRYLIKTRGQQVTLSCSPISGHRSVSWYQQTPGQGLQFLFEYFSETQRNKGNFPGRFSGRQFSNSRSEMNVSTLELGDSALYLCASSTGQDYGYTFGSGTRLTVV.